These 28 T cell receptor beta chains were sequenced from one sample in a study of CD8 T cell repertoires and HIV-1 epitope variants (dated by TCRdb to 2018 to 2021). Their antigens remain unidentified. Library generation was performed with the immunoSEQ multiplex PCR assay. Not all clones reach the TCRdb copy of this immuneACCESS table, which keeps in-frame sequences only. Checked studies attribute under half of the gap to unresolved V genes and leave the rest unexplained. Recorded for this sample are more than 4,000 clones; 67% of them occurred a single time. Of the sample, more than 35% falls within the top ten clones. Sequencing used cultured CD8+ T cells derived from PBMCs. These receptors were taken from a male donor with HIV.

The gene calls are TRBV7-2 and TRBJ1-6; D call uncertain. With 4 bases removed from V and 14 bases from J, the gap between germline ends came to 12 bases. There are 12 residues in the CDR3. The V gene's germline CDR1 is SGHTA and CDR2 FQGNSA. The chain's CDR3 is CASSSIRRSLHF. In DNA form, the CDR3 reads TGTGCCAGCAGCTCCATAAGACGGTCCCTCCACTTT.

This rearrangement joins TRBV7-9 to TRBJ2-1, with 9 nucleotides matching TRBD1. Trimming at V came to 6 bases and at J to 7 bases, leaving 13 bases not matched to a gene. Germline-derived CDR1 and CDR2 are SEHNR and FQNEAQ (reference sequence). The CDR3 is made up of 16 amino acids. The chain's CDR3 is CASRQWTGDLTNEQFF. The CDR3 DNA is TGTGCCAGCAGACAATGGACAGGGGACCTCACAAATGAGCAGTTCTTC.

This clone appeared a single time. This chain links TRBV28 with TRBJ2-1; 7 bases line up with TRBD1. The V and J ends lost 4 bases and 4 bases, in that order; junction bases with no gene match: 4. The CDR3 is 14 residues long. Germline CDR1 MDHEN, CDR2 SYDVKM. The CDR3 DNA reads as TGTGCCAGCAGTTGGGGGACAGTGTACAATGAGCAGTTCTTC. This codes for CASSWGTVYNEQFF.

J is TRBJ2-7 and V is TRBV6-5, with D tentatively TRBD1 (6 bases). Trimming removed 5 bases at V and 3 bases at J, with 14 bases between. The CDR3 extends over 14 amino acids. CDR1 MNHEY and CDR2 SVGAGI come from the germline V gene. CDR3 nucleotides: TGTGCCAGCAGTGCTCGGGACAACGGCTACGAGCAGTACTTC. Protein sequence: CASSARDNGYEQYF.

The rearrangement uses TRBV10-2 and TRBJ2-3; weak D call: TRBD1 (5 bases). V gave up 2 bases and J gave up 2 bases, with 11 bases separating them. There are 15 residues in the CDR3. In germline, CDR1 is WSHSY, CDR2 SAAADI. CDR3 residues: CASSEAAGLTDTQYF. The CDR3 DNA reads as TGCGCCAGCAGTGAGGCGGCAGGGCTCACAGATACGCAGTATTTT.

This clone was detected a few times. The rearrangement joins TRBV11-1 to TRBJ2-7; 9 bases align to TRBD1. The V and J ends lost 5 bases and 6 bases, in that order; junction bases with no gene match: 8. CDR1 is SGHAT and CDR2 is FQDESV in the germline V gene (reference sequence). This CDR3 spans 14 amino acids. The CDR3 protein is CASSPRDRDVEQYF. The CDR3 nucleotides are TGTGCCAGCAGCCCGAGGGACAGGGATGTCGAGCAGTACTTC.

The V call is TRBV5-4, the J call TRBJ2-7; D is perhaps TRBD1 (6 bases). The germline gives CDR1 SGHNT, CDR2 YYREEE (reference sequence). Trimming took 7 bases from V and 3 from J, leaving 8 bases between them. The CDR3 consists of 11 residues. For the CDR3, the DNA is TGTGCCAGCCGGGACAACTACGAGCAGTACTTC. It yields the protein CASRDNYEQYF.

This clone has more than one count but fewer than ten. V and J are TRBV28 and TRBJ2-6, with D perhaps matching TRBD1 or TRBD2 (5 bases each). Germline lookup yields CDR1 MDHEN and CDR2 SYDVKM. CDR3 length equals 14 residues. V dropped 6 bases and J dropped 0 bases, with 6 bases sitting between them. The CDR3 protein is CASRGPSGANVLTF. The CDR3, as DNA: TGTGCCAGCAGGGGACCCTCTGGGGCCAACGTCCTGACTTTC.

This clone has more than one count but fewer than ten. The gene calls are TRBV4-3 and TRBJ1-2; D might be TRBD1 (5 bases). The germline V and J ends were trimmed by 0 bases and 4 bases, with 6 bases remaining between them. The germline V gene has CDR1 LGHNA and CDR2 YSLEER. The CDR3 has 13 residues. The DNA for the CDR3 is TGCGCCAGCAGCCAAGATGGGACCTATGGCTACACCTTC. Its protein is CASSQDGTYGYTF.

V and J are TRBV2 and TRBJ1-4, with a weak D call TRBD1 (5 bases). Trimming cost V 4 bases and J 0 bases, with 18 bases left between them. The CDR3 runs 18 residues. Germline assignment: CDR1 SNHLY and CDR2 FYNNEI. CDR3 sequence: CASSAVRQGAATNEKLFF. The DNA of the CDR3 is TGTGCCAGCAGTGCAGTCAGACAAGGGGCAGCAACTAATGAAAAACTGTTTTTT.

The chain recombines TRBV30 with TRBJ2-7; no clear D gene. There are 13 residues in the CDR3. Germline CDR1 and CDR2: GTSNPN and SVGIG (reference sequence). The V end lost 3 bases, the J end lost 0 bases, and 9 bases lay between the germline ends. The CDR3 loop is CAWRVDNSYEQYF. CDR3 nucleotide sequence: TGTGCCTGGAGGGTAGACAACTCCTACGAGCAGTACTTC.

This clone occurred a few times. The CDR3 DNA reads as TGTGCCAGCAGTTACTCCCCCTACACTGAAGCTTTCTTT. Translation: CASSYSPYTEAFF. This rearrangement joins TRBV6-5 to TRBJ1-1; D unresolved. Trimming removed 0 bases from V and 3 bases from J, with 5 bases in between. The CDR3 is 13 residues long. Germline CDR1 and CDR2: MNHEY and SVGAGI.

The V call is TRBV29-1, the J call TRBJ2-7; 12 bases map to TRBD2. This CDR3 spans 17 amino acids. Trimming at V came to 3 bases and at J to 2 bases, leaving 11 bases not matched to a gene. CDR1 and CDR2 from the germline V gene are SQVTM and ANQGSEA. CDR3 loop: CSVEGAGLAGLPYEQYF. The CDR3 DNA is TGCAGCGTTGAGGGGGCTGGACTAGCGGGGCTACCCTACGAGCAGTACTTC.

This clone was counted only a few times. This sequence joins TRBV9 and TRBJ2-1; the match to TRBD2 covers 8 bases. Germline V gene sequence: CDR1 SGDLS, CDR2 YYNGEE. This CDR3 contains 15 residues. J lost 5 bases, V lost 0 bases, and 4 bases had no gene match. The CDR3 is CASSVGTSHDNEQFF. In nucleotides, the CDR3 is TGTGCCAGCAGCGTAGGGACTAGCCATGACAATGAGCAGTTCTTC.

The chain has TRBV5-6 and TRBJ1-3, with TRBD1 identical over 10 bases. This CDR3 is built from 13 residues. With 7 bases clipped from V and 2 bases from J, the junction kept 0 bases outside the gene matches. CDR1 SGHDT and CDR2 YYEEEE come from the germline V gene. The CDR3 sequence is CASGTGAGNTIYF. DNA of the CDR3: TGTGCCAGCGGGACAGGGGCTGGAAACACCATATATTTT. The full variable domain, its missing parts supplied by reference TRBV5-6 and TRBJ1-3, is DAGVTQSPTHLIKTRGQQVTLRCSPKSGHDTVSWYQQALGQGPQFIFQYYEEEERQRGNFPDRFSGHQFPNYSSELNVNALLLGDSALYLCASGTGAGNTIYFGEGSWLTVV.

This clone was detected once. CDR3 region: CASSQEGPDTSGANEQFF. DNA of the CDR3: TGTGCCAGCAGCCAAGAGGGGCCAGACACTAGCGGGGCCAATGAGCAGTTCTTC. The chain is built from TRBV4-2 and TRBJ2-1, with TRBD2 matching over 10 bases. Germline V gene sequence: CDR1 LGHNA, CDR2 YNFKEQ. V shed 0 bases, J shed 6 bases, and the junction held 11 bases outside the gene matches. CDR3 length: 18 residues.

DNA of the CDR3: TGTGCCAGCAGTTCGAGGACAGGGAATTCACCCCTCCACTTT. Its protein product is CASSSRTGNSPLHF. The chain has TRBV28 and TRBJ1-6, with 8 bases lining up with TRBD1. The V gene end was trimmed by 4 bases and the J gene end by 7 bases; junction bases not matched to a gene: 3. The CDR3 has 14 amino acids. Germline assignment: CDR1 MDHEN and CDR2 SYDVKM.

This clone has only a few counts. The rearrangement links TRBV5-4 to TRBJ2-3; D uncertain. Deletions cut 3 bases from V and 5 bases from J, with 10 bases between. Germline V gene lookup returns CDR1 SGHNT and CDR2 YYREEE (reference sequence). CDR3 length: 13 residues. The CDR3 protein is CASSSQKRDTQYF. CDR3 DNA: TGTGCCAGCAGCTCCCAAAAGAGAGATACGCAGTATTTT.

The V and J genes are TRBV19 and TRBJ2-3; D is unresolved. V gave up 1 base and J gave up 3 bases, with 2 bases separating them. Germline CDR1 reads LNHDA; CDR2 reads SQIVND (reference sequence). This CDR3 is 12 amino acids long. The CDR3 region is CASSIATDTQYF. The CDR3 region has the DNA TGTGCCAGTAGTATAGCGACAGATACGCAGTATTTT.

As DNA, the CDR3 is TGTGCCAGCAGCTTAGAGACAGGGACGGGCTACGAGCAGTACTTC. This codes for CASSLETGTGYEQYF. The chain carries TRBV11-2 and TRBJ2-7; 7 nucleotides match TRBD1. Trimming at V came to 0 bases and at J to 3 bases, leaving 5 bases not matched to a gene. The CDR3 consists of 15 residues. Germline loops: CDR1 SGHAT, CDR2 FQNNGV.

The chain carries TRBV7-6 and TRBJ1-3; D is perhaps TRBD1 (5 bases). This CDR3 is built from 13 residues. Trimming cost V 11 bases and J 3 bases, with 14 bases left between them. Germline assignment: CDR1 SGHVS and CDR2 FNYEAQ. This chain's CDR3 is CASSPGVGNTIYF. In DNA form, the CDR3 reads TGTGCCTCCTCCCCGGGGGTTGGAAACACCATATATTTT.

A single count supports this clone. As the CDR3 is not closed by the conserved phenylalanine or tryptophan, this likely results from a read error. The chain recombines TRBV28 with TRBJ1-2; D is unclear. Germline assignment: CDR1 MDHEN and CDR2 SYDVKM. V lost 2 bases to trimming and J lost 5 bases, with 15 bases between them. The CDR3 contains 15 residues. CDR3 nucleotides: TGTGCCAGCAGTTTAATCGGACTAGAGGATTATGGCTACACCCTC. This gives the protein CASSLIGLEDYGYTL.

The chain carries TRBV6-5 and TRBJ1-3; the D is unclear. V was trimmed by 2 bases and J by 3 bases, leaving 11 bases between them. The CDR3 covers 15 residues. CDR1 and CDR2 from the germline V gene are MNHEY and SVGAGI. The CDR3 is CASSYGVGGGNTIYF. Written as DNA, the CDR3 is TGTGCCAGCAGTTACGGGGTGGGAGGTGGAAACACCATATATTTT.

The V gene is TRBV27, the J gene TRBJ2-3; D remains unclear. The CDR3 loop spans 11 amino acids. V dropped 6 bases and J dropped 3 bases, with 4 bases sitting between them. Germline V gene lookup returns CDR1 MNHEY and CDR2 SMNVEV (reference sequence). The CDR3, as DNA: TGTGCCAGCAGAGTAACAGATACGCAGTATTTT. It translates to CASRVTDTQYF.

CDR3 amino acids: CASSEWEGEKLFF. In DNA form, the CDR3 reads TGTGCCAGTAGTGAATGGGAAGGGGAAAAACTGTTTTTT. V gene TRBV19 combines with J gene TRBJ1-4, with D uncertain. The CDR3 is made up of 13 amino acids. V was pared by 5 bases and J by 8 bases, with 12 bases between. In germline, CDR1 is LNHDA, CDR2 SQIVND (reference sequence). Filled out from reference TRBV19 and TRBJ1-4, the complete variable domain reads DGGITQSPKYLFRKEGQNVTLSCEQNLNHDAMYWYRQDPGQGLRLIYYSQIVNDFQKGDIAEGYSVSREKKESFPLTVTSAQKNPTAFYLCASSEWEGEKLFFGSGTQLSVL.

This clone was recorded a few times. The rearrangement links TRBV27 to TRBJ2-7; possible D gene TRBD2, 6 bases. There are 16 residues in the CDR3. Germline CDR1 and CDR2: MNHEY and SMNVEV (reference sequence). V dropped 0 bases and J dropped 1 base, with 13 bases sitting between them. As DNA, the CDR3 is TGTGCCAGCAGTTTATCGGAGGGGACTGTATCCTACGAGCAGTACTTC. It is translated as CASSLSEGTVSYEQYF.

The genes are TRBV7-9 and TRBJ1-2; D is unresolved. Germline V gene sequence: CDR1 SEHNR, CDR2 FQNEAQ (reference sequence). V lost 7 bases and J lost 2, with 11 bases in between. This CDR3 comprises 13 residues. The CDR3 bases are TGTGCCAGCACCTTCCTCGGGAACTATGGCTACACCTTC. Encoded protein: CASTFLGNYGYTF.

V is TRBV6-5 and J is TRBJ2-1, with D possibly matching TRBD2 (7 bases). This CDR3 comprises 12 residues. Trimming shortened V by 4 bases and J by 12 bases, and 13 bases separated the two germline ends. Germline V CDR1 and CDR2: MNHEY, SVGAGI. The chain's CDR3 is CASSLGGGGQFF. The CDR3 DNA follows: TGTGCCAGCAGTTTAGGAGGGGGGGGGCAGTTCTTC.